These 12 T cell receptor beta chains share one sample of origin, sequenced in a study of shared clonotypes between healthy human individuals. Using immunoSEQ multiplex PCR, the repertoire was profiled, and TCRdb retains in-frame clones only, with some absent. Among about 600,000 clones listed, roughly four fifths were seen once. Sequencing was carried out using PBMCs. The receptors here all came from a woman between 40 and 50 years old in good health. Some clones in this sample may be carry-over from other donors' samples.

V is TRBV19 and J is TRBJ2-2; 9 bases map to TRBD1. This CDR3 contains 14 residues. V lost 7 bases to trimming and J lost 4 bases; unmatched junction nucleotides: 4. Germline V CDR1 and CDR2: LNHDA, SQIVND (reference sequence). CDR3 amino acids: CASIKTGGTGELFF. In DNA, the CDR3 is TGTGCCAGTATCAAGACAGGGGGCACCGGGGAGCTGTTTTTT.

The CDR3 spells CASSYQGARIVQPQHF. The CDR3 DNA is TGTGCCAGCAGTTATCAGGGGGCGCGTATTGTTCAGCCCCAGCATTTT. The rearrangement uses TRBV28 and TRBJ1-5, with 8 bases that match TRBD1. The J segment lost 6 bases and the V segment lost 4 bases, leaving 11 bases of the junction unmatched. There are 16 residues in the CDR3. Per the germline V gene, CDR1 is MDHEN and CDR2 is SYDVKM.

This chain connects TRBV6-5 to TRBJ1-1; D gene ambiguous. This CDR3 comprises 14 residues. Germline CDR1 reads MNHEY; CDR2 reads SVGAGI. V was cut by 6 bases and J by 0 bases, with 11 bases left in between. In DNA, the CDR3 is TGTGCCAGCAGCCGCAGGAATATGAACACTGAAGCTTTCTTT. It codes for CASSRRNMNTEAFF.

The chain recombines TRBV25-1 with TRBJ2-5; 10 positions agree with TRBD2. Germline-derived CDR1 and CDR2 are MGHDK and SYGVNS. The CDR3 consists of 14 residues. V was clipped by 4 bases and J by 3 bases; unmatched bases: 2. This CDR3 is CASSGTSGEETQYF. The CDR3 coding sequence is TGTGCCAGCAGTGGGACTAGCGGAGAAGAGACCCAGTACTTC.

This sequence joins TRBV7-2 and TRBJ1-2; D remains ambiguous. CDR3 size: 14 residues. Germline lookup yields CDR1 SGHTA and CDR2 FQGNSA. Trimming shortened V by 1 base and J by 5 bases, and 11 bases separated the two germline ends. CDR3 in DNA: TGTGCCAGCAGCTTAGAGCGGGGTGGTTATGGCTACACCTTC. It is translated as CASSLERGGYGYTF.

The chain links TRBV6-1 to TRBJ2-5, with D uncertain. The germline V gene has CDR1 MNHNS and CDR2 SASEGT. Trimming shortened V by 0 bases and J by 2 bases, and 10 bases separated the two germline ends. This CDR3 has 15 residues. The CDR3 DNA follows: TGTGCCAGCAGTGAAGCCCCGGGTTCACAAGAGACCCAGTACTTC. This gives the protein CASSEAPGSQETQYF.

The chain carries TRBV6-1 and TRBJ2-7; TRBD1 is a possible D gene (6 bases). Germline V gene lookup returns CDR1 MNHNS and CDR2 SASEGT. This CDR3 is 15 amino acids long. V shed 6 bases and J shed 2 bases, with 17 bases lying between them. CDR3 bases: TGTGCCAGCAGCCCCGAGACAGGTAGCACCTACGAGCAGTACTTC. This translates into CASSPETGSTYEQYF.

Points on this clone: This likely stems from a read error, as it lies one base from a far larger clone. The chain employs TRBV18 and TRBJ2-5; D possibly matches TRBD1 or TRBD2 (5 bases each). The CDR3 totals 13 residues. Trimming removed 3 bases from V and 5 bases from J, with 10 bases in between. Germline V gives CDR1 KGHSH, CDR2 LQKENI. The CDR3 spells CASSPGDGETQYF. The CDR3 DNA sequence: TGTGCCAGCTCACCCGGGGACGGGGAGACCCAGTACTTC.

The rearrangement links TRBV18 to TRBJ1-5; possibly TRBD1 for D (5 bases). The germline V gene encodes CDR1 KGHSH and CDR2 LQKENI. The CDR3 runs to 13 residues. Trimming removed 9 bases at V and 6 bases at J, with 15 bases between. CDR3: CASTDTLGQPQHF. Written as DNA, the CDR3 is TGTGCCAGTACGGACACGCTGGGTCAGCCCCAGCATTTT.

The chain couples TRBV10-1 to TRBJ2-3; D perhaps matches TRBD2 (6 bases). The ends were cut back, 5 bases at V and 7 bases at J, with 16 bases in the middle. This CDR3 is built from 14 residues. Germline V gene sequence: CDR1 WNHNN, CDR2 SYGVQD (reference sequence). CDR3 coding DNA: TGCGCCAGCAGTTCAAGGGGAGGAGGCCATACGCAGTATTTT. Its protein is CASSSRGGGHTQYF.

This clone was detected once. A much larger clone lies one base from this, so it may be a read error. At the DNA level, this CDR3 is encoded by other sequences in the same sample as well. CDR3 nucleotides: TGTGCCAGCAGCTTGGAGAGGGGGAATAATGAAAAGCTGTTTTTT. Translated: CASSLERGNNEKLFF. The chain combines TRBV5-4 with TRBJ1-4; D perhaps matches TRBD1 (6 bases). This CDR3 region has 15 residues. The germline CDR1 and CDR2 sequences are SGHNT and YYREEE (reference sequence).

The gene calls are TRBV6-6 and TRBJ2-3; unclear D gene. The CDR3 is 14 residues long. Germline V gene sequence: CDR1 MNHNY, CDR2 SVGAGI (reference sequence). Between the trimmed V and J ends, which lost 2 bases and 5 bases, there was a span of 11 bases. The CDR3 bases are TGTGCCAGCAGTTACCAAAGTCCCAGAGATACGCAGTATTTT. Translating gives CASSYQSPRDTQYF.